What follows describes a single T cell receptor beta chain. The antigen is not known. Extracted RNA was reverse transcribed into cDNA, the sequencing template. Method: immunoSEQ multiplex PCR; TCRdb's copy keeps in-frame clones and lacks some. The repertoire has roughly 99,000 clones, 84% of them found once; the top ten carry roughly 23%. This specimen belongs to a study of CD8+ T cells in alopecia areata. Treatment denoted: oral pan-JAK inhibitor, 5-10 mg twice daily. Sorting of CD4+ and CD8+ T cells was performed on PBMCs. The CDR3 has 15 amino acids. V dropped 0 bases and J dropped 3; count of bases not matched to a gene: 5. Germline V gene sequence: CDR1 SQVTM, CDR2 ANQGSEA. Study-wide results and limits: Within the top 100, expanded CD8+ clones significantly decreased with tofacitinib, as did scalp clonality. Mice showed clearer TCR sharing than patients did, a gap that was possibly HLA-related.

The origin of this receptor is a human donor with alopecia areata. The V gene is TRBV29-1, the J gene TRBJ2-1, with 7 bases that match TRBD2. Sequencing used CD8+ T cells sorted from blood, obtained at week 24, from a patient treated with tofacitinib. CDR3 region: CSVEEGRGSYNEQFF. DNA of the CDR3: TGCAGCGTTGAAGAGGGGCGGGGGAGCTACAATGAGCAGTTCTTC.